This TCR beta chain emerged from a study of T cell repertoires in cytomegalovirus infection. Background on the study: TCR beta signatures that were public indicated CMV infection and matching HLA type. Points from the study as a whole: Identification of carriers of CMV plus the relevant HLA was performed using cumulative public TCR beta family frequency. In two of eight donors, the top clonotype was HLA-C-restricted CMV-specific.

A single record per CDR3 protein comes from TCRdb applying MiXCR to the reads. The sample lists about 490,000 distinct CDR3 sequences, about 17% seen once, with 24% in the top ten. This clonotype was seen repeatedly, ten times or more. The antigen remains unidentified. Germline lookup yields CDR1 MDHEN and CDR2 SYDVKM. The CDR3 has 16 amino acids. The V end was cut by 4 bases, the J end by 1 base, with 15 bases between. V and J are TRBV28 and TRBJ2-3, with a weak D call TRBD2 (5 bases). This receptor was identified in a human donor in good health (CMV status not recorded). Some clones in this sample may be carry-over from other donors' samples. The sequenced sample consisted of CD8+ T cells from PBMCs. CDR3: CASSSAREFGTDTQYF. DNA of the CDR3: TGTGCCAGCAGTTCGGCGAGGGAATTTGGCACAGATACGCAGTATTTT.